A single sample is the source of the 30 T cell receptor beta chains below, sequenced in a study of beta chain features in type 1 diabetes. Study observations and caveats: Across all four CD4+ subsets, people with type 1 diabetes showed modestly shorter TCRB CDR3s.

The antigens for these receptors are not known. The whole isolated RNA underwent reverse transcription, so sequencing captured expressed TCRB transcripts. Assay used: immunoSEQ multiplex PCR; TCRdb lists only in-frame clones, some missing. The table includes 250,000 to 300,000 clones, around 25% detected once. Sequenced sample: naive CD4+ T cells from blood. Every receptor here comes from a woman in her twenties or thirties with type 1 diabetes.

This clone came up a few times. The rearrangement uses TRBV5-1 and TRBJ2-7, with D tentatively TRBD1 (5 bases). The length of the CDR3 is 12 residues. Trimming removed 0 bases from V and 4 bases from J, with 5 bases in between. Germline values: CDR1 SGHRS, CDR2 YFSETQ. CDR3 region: CASSLEGYEQYF. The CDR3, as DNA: TGCGCCAGCAGCTTGGAGGGGTACGAGCAGTACTTC.

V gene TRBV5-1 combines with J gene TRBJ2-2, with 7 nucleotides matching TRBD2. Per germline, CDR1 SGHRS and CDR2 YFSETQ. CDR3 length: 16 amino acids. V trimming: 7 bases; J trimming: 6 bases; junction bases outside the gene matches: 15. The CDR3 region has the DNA TGCGCCAGCGAGTCTGGGCGTTCTGCGGGAGCCGGGGAGCTGTTTTTT. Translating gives CASESGRSAGAGELFF.

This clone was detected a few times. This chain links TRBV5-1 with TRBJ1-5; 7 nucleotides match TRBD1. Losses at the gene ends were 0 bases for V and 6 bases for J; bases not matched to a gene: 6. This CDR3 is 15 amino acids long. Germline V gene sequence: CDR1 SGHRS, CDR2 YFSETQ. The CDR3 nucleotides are TGCGCCAGCAGCTTGGGACAGGGTGGCGGTCAGCCCCAGCATTTT. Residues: CASSLGQGGGQPQHF.

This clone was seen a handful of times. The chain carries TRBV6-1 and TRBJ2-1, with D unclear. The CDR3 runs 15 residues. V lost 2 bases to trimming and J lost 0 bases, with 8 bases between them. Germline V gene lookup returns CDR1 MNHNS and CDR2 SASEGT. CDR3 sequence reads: CASSESVSSYNEQFF. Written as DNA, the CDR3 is TGTGCCAGCAGTGAAAGCGTAAGCTCCTACAATGAGCAGTTCTTC.

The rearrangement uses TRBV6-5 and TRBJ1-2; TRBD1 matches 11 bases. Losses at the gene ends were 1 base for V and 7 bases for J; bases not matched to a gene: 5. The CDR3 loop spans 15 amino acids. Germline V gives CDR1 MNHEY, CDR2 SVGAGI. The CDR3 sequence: CASSYFGQGAGGYTF. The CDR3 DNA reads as TGTGCCAGCAGTTACTTTGGACAGGGGGCGGGTGGCTACACCTTC.

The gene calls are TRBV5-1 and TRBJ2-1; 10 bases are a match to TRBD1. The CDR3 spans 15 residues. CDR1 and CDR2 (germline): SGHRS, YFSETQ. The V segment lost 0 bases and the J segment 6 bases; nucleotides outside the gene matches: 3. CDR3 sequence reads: CASSLGQGAFNEQFF. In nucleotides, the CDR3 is TGCGCCAGCAGCTTGGGACAGGGGGCTTTCAATGAGCAGTTCTTC.

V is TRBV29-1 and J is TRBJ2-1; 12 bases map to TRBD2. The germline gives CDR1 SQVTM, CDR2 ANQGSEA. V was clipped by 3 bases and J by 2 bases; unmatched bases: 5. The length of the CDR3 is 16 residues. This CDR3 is CSVDRTSGITYNEQFF. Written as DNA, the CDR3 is TGCAGCGTTGATCGGACTAGCGGGATAACCTACAATGAGCAGTTCTTC.

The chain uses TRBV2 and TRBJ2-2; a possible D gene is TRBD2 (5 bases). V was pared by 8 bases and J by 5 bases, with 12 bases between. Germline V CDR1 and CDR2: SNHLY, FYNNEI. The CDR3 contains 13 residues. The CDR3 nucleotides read TGTGCCAGCCACTGGACTGTTACCGGGGAGCTGTTTTTT. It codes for CASHWTVTGELFF.

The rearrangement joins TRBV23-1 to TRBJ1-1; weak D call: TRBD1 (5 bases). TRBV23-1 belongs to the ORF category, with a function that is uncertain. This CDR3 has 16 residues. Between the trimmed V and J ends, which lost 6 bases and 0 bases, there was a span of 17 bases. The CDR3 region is CASRQTDHIMNTEAFF. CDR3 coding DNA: TGCGCCAGCAGACAGACAGACCATATTATGAACACTGAAGCTTTCTTT.

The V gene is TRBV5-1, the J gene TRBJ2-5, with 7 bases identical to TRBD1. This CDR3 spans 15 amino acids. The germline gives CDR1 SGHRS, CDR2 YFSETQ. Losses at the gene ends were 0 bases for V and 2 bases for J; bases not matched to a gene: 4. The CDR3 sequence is CASSLVGTAQETQYF. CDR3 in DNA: TGCGCCAGCAGCTTGGTGGGGACAGCGCAAGAGACCCAGTACTTC.

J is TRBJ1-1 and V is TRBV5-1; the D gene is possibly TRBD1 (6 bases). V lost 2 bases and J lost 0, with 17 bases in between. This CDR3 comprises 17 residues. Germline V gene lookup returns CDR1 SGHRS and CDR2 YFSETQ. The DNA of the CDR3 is TGCGCCAGCAGCTTCGGCAGGGGTTCAAAATTGAACACTGAAGCTTTCTTT. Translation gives CASSFGRGSKLNTEAFF.

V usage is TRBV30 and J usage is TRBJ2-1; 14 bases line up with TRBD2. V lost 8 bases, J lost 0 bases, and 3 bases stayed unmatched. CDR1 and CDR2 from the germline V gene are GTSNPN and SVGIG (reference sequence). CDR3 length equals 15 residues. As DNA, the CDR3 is TGTGCCGGAGGGACTAGCGGGAGCTCCTACAATGAGCAGTTCTTC. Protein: CAGGTSGSSYNEQFF.

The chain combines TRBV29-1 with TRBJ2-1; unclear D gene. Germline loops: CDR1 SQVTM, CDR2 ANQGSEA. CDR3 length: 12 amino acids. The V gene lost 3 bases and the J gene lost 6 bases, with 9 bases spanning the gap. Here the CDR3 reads CSVDRYSNEQFF. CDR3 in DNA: TGCAGCGTTGACCGCTATTCCAATGAGCAGTTCTTC.

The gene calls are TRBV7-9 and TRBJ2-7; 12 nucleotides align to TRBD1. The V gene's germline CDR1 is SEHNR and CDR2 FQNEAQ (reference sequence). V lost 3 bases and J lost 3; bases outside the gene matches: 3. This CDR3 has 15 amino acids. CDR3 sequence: CASSFGTGGIYEQYF. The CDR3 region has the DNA TGTGCCAGCAGCTTTGGGACAGGGGGCATCTACGAGCAGTACTTC.

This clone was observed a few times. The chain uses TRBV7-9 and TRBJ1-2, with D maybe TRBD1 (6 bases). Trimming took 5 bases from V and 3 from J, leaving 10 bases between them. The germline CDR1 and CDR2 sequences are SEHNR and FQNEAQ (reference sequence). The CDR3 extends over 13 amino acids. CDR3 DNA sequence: TGTGCCAGCAGCGCTGGGACACACTATGGCTACACCTTC. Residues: CASSAGTHYGYTF.

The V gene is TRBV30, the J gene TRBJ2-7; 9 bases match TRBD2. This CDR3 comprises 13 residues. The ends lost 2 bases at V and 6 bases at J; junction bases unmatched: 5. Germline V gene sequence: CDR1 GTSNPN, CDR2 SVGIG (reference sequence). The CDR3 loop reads CAWSRGLAREQYF. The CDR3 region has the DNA TGTGCCTGGAGTCGTGGACTAGCGCGCGAGCAGTACTTC. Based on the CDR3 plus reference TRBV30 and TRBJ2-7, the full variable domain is SQTIHQWPATLVQPVGSPLSLECTVEGTSNPNLYWYRQAAGRGLQLLFYSVGIGQISSEVPQNLSASRPQDRQFILSSKKLLLSDSGFYLCAWSRGLAREQYFGPGTRLTVT.

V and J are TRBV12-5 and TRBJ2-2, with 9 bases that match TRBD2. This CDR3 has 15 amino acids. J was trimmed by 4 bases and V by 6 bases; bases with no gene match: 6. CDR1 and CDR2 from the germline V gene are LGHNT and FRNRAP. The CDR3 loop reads CASGLGLAITGELFF. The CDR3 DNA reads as TGTGCTAGTGGGCTCGGACTAGCGATCACCGGGGAGCTGTTTTTT.

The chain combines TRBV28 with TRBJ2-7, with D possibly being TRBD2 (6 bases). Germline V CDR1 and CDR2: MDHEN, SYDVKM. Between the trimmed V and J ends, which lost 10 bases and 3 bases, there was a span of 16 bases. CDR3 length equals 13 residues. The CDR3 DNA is TGTGCCACCTATCGGGAGAGTGGCTACGAGCAGTACTTC. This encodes CATYRESGYEQYF.

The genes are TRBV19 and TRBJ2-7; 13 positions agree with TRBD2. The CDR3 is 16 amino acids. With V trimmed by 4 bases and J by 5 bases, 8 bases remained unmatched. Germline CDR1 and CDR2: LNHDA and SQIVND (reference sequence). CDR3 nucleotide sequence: TGTGCCAGTAGTACGTCACTAGCGGGAGGGCCCCACGAGCAGTACTTC. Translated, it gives CASSTSLAGGPHEQYF.

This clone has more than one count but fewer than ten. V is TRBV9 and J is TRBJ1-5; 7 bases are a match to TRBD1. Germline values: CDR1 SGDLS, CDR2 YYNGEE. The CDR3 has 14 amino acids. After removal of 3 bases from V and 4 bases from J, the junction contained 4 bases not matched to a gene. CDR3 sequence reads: CASSAGTENQPQHF. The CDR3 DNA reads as TGTGCCAGCAGCGCCGGGACAGAGAATCAGCCCCAGCATTTT. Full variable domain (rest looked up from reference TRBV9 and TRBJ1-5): DSGVTQTPKHLITATGQRVTLRCSPRSGDLSVYWYQQSLDQGLQFLIQYYNGEERAKGNILERFSAQQFPDLHSELNLSSLELGDSALYFCASSAGTENQPQHFGDGTRLSIL.

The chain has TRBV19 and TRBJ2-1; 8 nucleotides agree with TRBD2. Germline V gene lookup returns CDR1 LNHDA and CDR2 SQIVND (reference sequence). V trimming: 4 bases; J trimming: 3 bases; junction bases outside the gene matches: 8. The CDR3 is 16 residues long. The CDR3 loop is CASSTRAGGFYNEQFF. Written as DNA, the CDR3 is TGTGCCAGTAGTACCCGCGCGGGAGGATTCTACAATGAGCAGTTCTTC.

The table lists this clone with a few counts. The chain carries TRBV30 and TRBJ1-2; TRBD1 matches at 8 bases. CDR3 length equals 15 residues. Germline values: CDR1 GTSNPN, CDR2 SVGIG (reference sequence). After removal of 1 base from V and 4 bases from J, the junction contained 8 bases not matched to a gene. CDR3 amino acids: CAWSGIRQGIYGYTF. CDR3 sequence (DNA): TGTGCCTGGAGTGGGATTCGACAGGGGATCTATGGCTACACCTTC.

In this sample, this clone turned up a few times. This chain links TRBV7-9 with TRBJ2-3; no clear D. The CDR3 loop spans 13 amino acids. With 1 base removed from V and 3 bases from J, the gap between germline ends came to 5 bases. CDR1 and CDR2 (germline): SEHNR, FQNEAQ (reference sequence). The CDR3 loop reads CASSLGETDTQYF. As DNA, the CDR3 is TGTGCCAGCAGCTTAGGAGAAACAGATACGCAGTATTTT.

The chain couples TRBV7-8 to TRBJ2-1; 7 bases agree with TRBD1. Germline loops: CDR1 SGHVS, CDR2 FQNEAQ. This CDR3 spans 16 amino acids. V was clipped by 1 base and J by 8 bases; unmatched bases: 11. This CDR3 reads CASSLGTRGLEHEQFF. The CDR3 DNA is TGTGCCAGCAGCTTAGGCACTAGGGGGCTTGAGCATGAGCAGTTCTTC.

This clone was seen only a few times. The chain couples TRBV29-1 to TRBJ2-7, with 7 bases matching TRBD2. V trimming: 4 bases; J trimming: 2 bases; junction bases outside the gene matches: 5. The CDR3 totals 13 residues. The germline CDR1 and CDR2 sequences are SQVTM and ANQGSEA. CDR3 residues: CSVGPSGAYEQYF. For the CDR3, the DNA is TGCAGCGTTGGACCTAGCGGCGCCTACGAGCAGTACTTC.

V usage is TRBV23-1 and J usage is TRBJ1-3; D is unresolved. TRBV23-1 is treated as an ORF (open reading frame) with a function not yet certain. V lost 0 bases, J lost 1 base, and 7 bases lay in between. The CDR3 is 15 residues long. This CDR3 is CASSQSYGSGNTIYF. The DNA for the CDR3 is TGCGCCAGCAGTCAATCGTACGGTTCTGGAAACACCATATATTTT.

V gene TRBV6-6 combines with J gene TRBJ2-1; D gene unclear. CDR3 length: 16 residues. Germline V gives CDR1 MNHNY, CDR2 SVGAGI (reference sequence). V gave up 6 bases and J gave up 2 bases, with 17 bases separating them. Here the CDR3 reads CASSDGLATTYNEQFF. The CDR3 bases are TGTGCCAGCAGCGACGGGTTGGCAACTACCTACAATGAGCAGTTCTTC.

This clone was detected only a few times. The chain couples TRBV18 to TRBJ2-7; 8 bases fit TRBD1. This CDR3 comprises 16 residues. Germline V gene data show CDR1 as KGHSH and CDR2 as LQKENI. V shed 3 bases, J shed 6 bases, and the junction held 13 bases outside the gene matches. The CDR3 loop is CASSPQSGPGGGEQYF. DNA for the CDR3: TGTGCCAGCTCACCCCAATCCGGGCCAGGGGGCGGCGAGCAGTACTTC.

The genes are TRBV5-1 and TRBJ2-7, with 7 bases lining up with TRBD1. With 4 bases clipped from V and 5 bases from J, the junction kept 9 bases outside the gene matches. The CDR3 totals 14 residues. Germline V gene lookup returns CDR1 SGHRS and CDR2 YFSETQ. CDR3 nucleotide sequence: TGCGCCAGCAGCCCGGACAGGTCCACCCACGAGCAGTACTTC. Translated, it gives CASSPDRSTHEQYF.

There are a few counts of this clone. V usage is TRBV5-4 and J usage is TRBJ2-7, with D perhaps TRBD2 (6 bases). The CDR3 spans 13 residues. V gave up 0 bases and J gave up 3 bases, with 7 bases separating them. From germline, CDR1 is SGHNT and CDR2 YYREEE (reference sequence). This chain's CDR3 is CASSLVGGYEQYF. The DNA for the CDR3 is TGTGCCAGCAGCTTGGTGGGGGGCTACGAGCAGTACTTC.